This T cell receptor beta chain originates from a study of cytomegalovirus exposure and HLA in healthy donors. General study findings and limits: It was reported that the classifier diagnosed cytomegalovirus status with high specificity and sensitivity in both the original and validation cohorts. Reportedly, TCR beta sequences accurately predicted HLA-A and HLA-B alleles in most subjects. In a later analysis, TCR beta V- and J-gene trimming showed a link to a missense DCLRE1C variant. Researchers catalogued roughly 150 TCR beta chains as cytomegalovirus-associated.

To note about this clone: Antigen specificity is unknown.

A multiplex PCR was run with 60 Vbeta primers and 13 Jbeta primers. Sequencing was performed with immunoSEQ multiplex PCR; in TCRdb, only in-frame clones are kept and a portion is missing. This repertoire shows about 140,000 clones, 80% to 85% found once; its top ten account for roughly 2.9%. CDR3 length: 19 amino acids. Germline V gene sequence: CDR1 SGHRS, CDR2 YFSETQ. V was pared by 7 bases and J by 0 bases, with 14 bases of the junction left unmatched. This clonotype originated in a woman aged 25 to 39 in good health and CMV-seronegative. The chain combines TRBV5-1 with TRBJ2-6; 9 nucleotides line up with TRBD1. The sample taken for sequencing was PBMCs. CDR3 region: CASRTVGQGLFSGANVLTF. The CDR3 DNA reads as TGCGCCAGCCGAACTGTGGGACAGGGCTTATTCTCTGGGGCCAACGTCCTGACTTTC.